What follows are 15 T cell receptor beta chains derived from one specimen sequenced in a study of blood T cell repertoires in COVID-19 (dated by TCRdb to 2020 to 2021). To prepare the library, the immunoSEQ multiplex PCR assay was applied. What TCRdb holds here is the immuneACCESS table cut down to in-frame rearrangements. Part of the clones is not present; checked against another copy, under half of the missing clones reflect an unresolved V gene, and the others are unexplained. For this sample the table gives around 300,000 clones, of which around 88% were detected only once. The top ten clones comprise approximately 1.8% of the sample. The sequenced sample consisted of peripheral blood. These receptors were collected from a woman in her twenties or thirties with COVID-19, enrolled during active disease.

V gene TRBV11-2 combines with J gene TRBJ2-5, with D perhaps TRBD1 (5 bases). There are 15 residues in the CDR3. The V gene lost 0 bases and the J gene lost 3 bases, with 11 bases spanning the gap. CDR1 SGHAT and CDR2 FQNNGV come from the germline V gene. In DNA form, the CDR3 reads TGTGCCAGCAGCTTAGATGCGACAGTTAAAGAGACCCAGTACTTC. Translated, it gives CASSLDATVKETQYF.

This rearrangement joins TRBV13 to TRBJ1-3; 11 nucleotides line up with TRBD1. This CDR3 contains 16 residues. CDR1 and CDR2 (germline): PRHDT, FYEKMQ (reference sequence). V was pared by 4 bases and J by 4 bases, with 6 bases of the junction left unmatched. CDR3 in DNA: TGTGCCAGCAGCTCGGGACAGGGGGTTGCCGGAAACACCATATATTTT. This encodes CASSSGQGVAGNTIYF.

This chain links TRBV7-2 with TRBJ2-5; D unclear. CDR1 and CDR2 from the germline V gene are SGHTA and FQGNSA. The CDR3 has 16 residues. Trimming cost V 5 bases and J 4 bases, with 20 bases left between them. CDR3 amino acids: CASSLEMASPGETQYF. The DNA for the CDR3 is TGTGCCAGCAGCCTAGAGATGGCCTCCCCGGGAGAGACCCAGTACTTC.

The chain couples TRBV5-1 to TRBJ1-1; no clear D gene. The germline V gene encodes CDR1 SGHRS and CDR2 YFSETQ. This CDR3 is 17 amino acids long. The V end was cut by 4 bases, the J end by 0 bases, with 19 bases between. The CDR3 nucleotides are TGCGCCAGCAGCCGCACCATCGGAGGACTCCTGAACACTGAAGCTTTCTTT. This codes for CASSRTIGGLLNTEAFF. The full variable domain, with the rest looked up from reference TRBV5-1 and TRBJ1-1, is KAGVTQTPRYLIKTRGQQVTLSCSPISGHRSVSWYQQTPGQGLQFLFEYFSETQRNKGNFPGRFSGRQFSNSRSEMNVSTLELGDSALYLCASSRTIGGLLNTEAFFGQGTRLTVV.

The chain has TRBV2 and TRBJ1-2; 7 bases fit TRBD1. The CDR3 covers 13 residues. The junction had 6 bases not matched to a gene; V was cut back by 6 bases and J by 5 bases. Germline CDR1 SNHLY, CDR2 FYNNEI. The CDR3 here is CASRGQDLYGYTF. The CDR3 DNA reads as TGTGCCAGCAGAGGACAGGACCTATATGGCTACACCTTC.

This chain joins TRBV6-2 or TRBV6-3 and TRBJ1-2; D gene ambiguous. Trimming stripped 2 bases from V and 2 bases from J, with 12 bases between. Germline V CDR1 and CDR2: MNHEY, SVGEGT. The CDR3 extends over 15 amino acids. CDR3 protein: CASSYLAERNYGYTF. The CDR3 DNA reads TGTGCCAGCAGTTACCTCGCAGAGAGGAACTATGGCTACACCTTC.

The CDR3 DNA reads TGTGCCAGCAGTTTATCGGAGGGGTACACTGAAGCTTTCTTT. Encoded protein: CASSLSEGYTEAFF. The J gene is TRBJ1-1, the V gene TRBV28, with D perhaps matching TRBD1 (5 bases). Germline CDR1 MDHEN, CDR2 SYDVKM. V lost 1 base, J lost 3 bases, and 9 bases lay in between. The CDR3 spans 14 residues.

The genes are TRBV6-2 or TRBV6-3 and TRBJ2-6; 11 bases line up with TRBD1. The trim removed 4 bases at V and 3 bases at J, leaving 11 bases unmatched. Germline CDR1 reads MNHEY; CDR2 reads SVGEGT. The CDR3 covers 19 residues. The CDR3 is CASSFRSGQGADGANVLTF. The CDR3 coding sequence is TGTGCCAGCAGTTTCCGTTCTGGACAGGGGGCGGATGGGGCCAACGTCCTGACTTTC.

V is TRBV5-1 and J is TRBJ2-3; unclear D gene. V was cut by 0 bases and J by 0 bases, with 5 bases left in between. The germline gives CDR1 SGHRS, CDR2 YFSETQ. The CDR3 spans 14 residues. CDR3 in DNA: TGCGCCAGCAGCTTGGTCCCTAGCACAGATACGCAGTATTTT. Residues: CASSLVPSTDTQYF. The whole variable domain, filled in from reference TRBV5-1 and TRBJ2-3, reads KAGVTQTPRYLIKTRGQQVTLSCSPISGHRSVSWYQQTPGQGLQFLFEYFSETQRNKGNFPGRFSGRQFSNSRSEMNVSTLELGDSALYLCASSLVPSTDTQYFGPGTRLTVL.

The chain uses TRBV14 and TRBJ1-2; tentatively, D is TRBD1 (5 bases). CDR1 and CDR2 (germline): SGHDN, FVKESK. V was cut by 1 base and J by 4 bases, with 13 bases left in between. CDR3 length: 15 residues. CDR3 nucleotides: TGTGCCAGCAGCCAAGTAGACAGAGGTTCCTATGGCTACACCTTC. Its protein is CASSQVDRGSYGYTF.

This clone was counted a single time. The CDR3 here is CASSWGDGYTF. CDR3 nucleotide sequence: TGTGCCAGCAGTTGGGGGGATGGCTACACCTTC. V usage is TRBV2 and J usage is TRBJ1-2; a weak D match, TRBD1 (5 bases). The ends were cut back, 5 bases at V and 6 bases at J, with 7 bases in the middle. The CDR3 runs 11 residues. Germline loops: CDR1 SNHLY, CDR2 FYNNEI.

Ten or more counts support this clone. J is TRBJ1-5 and V is TRBV25-1; TRBD1 is a possible D gene (6 bases). The CDR3 length is 15 residues. V was trimmed by 7 bases and J by 5 bases, leaving 18 bases between them. From germline, CDR1 is MGHDK and CDR2 SYGVNS. The CDR3 loop reads CASTDPRTADQPQHF. CDR3 bases: TGTGCCAGCACCGACCCAAGGACAGCCGATCAGCCCCAGCATTTT.

The chain carries TRBV2 and TRBJ1-2, with 7 bases aligning to TRBD1. V was pared by 10 bases and J by 5 bases, with 19 bases of the junction left unmatched. CDR3 length: 16 amino acids. The V gene's germline CDR1 is SNHLY and CDR2 FYNNEI. The DNA for the CDR3 is TGTGCCACCAAGGAAACGGCACTCAGGGGGTTTTATGGCTACACCTTC. It codes for CATKETALRGFYGYTF. The whole variable domain, remainder taken from reference TRBV2 and TRBJ1-2, is EPEVTQTPSHQVTQMGQEVILRCVPISNHLYFYWYRQILGQKVEFLVSFYNNEISEKSEIFDDQFSVERPDGSNFTLKIRSTKLEDSAMYFCATKETALRGFYGYTFGSGTRLTVV.

V usage is TRBV6-5 and J usage is TRBJ2-5; 11 nucleotides match TRBD1. Per germline, CDR1 MNHEY and CDR2 SVGAGI. The CDR3 extends over 16 amino acids. The ends lost 4 bases at V and 0 bases at J; junction bases unmatched: 4. In nucleotides, the CDR3 is TGTGCCAGCAGTTTACGGGACAGGGGGTACCAAGAGACCCAGTACTTC. It yields the protein CASSLRDRGYQETQYF.

The rearrangement uses TRBV30 and TRBJ2-4, with D possibly matching TRBD2 (6 bases). The CDR3 has 17 residues. Trimming cost V 3 bases and J 0 bases, with 18 bases left between them. CDR1 and CDR2 (germline): GTSNPN, SVGIG (reference sequence). The chain's CDR3 is CAWRPWGGTLAKNIQYF. The CDR3 DNA is TGTGCCTGGAGACCCTGGGGAGGAACCCTAGCCAAAAACATTCAGTACTTC.